Listed here are 22 T cell receptor beta chains from one sample, sequenced in a study of T cell repertoires in cytomegalovirus infection. MiXCR was run by TCRdb on the reads, yielding one entry per CDR3 protein. Among over 100,000 distinct CDR3 sequences listed, 10% were seen once. These receptors' targets are unknown. Sequenced sample: PBMCs, sequenced either directly or after in vitro stimulation (not recorded which). Receptors originate from a human donor in good health (CMV status not recorded). Some clones in this sample may be carry-over from other donors' samples.

This clonotype has ten or more counts. The V gene is TRBV7-2, the J gene TRBJ2-1; 8 bases match TRBD2. V shed 5 bases and J 5 bases; nucleotides not matched to a gene: 8. The germline gives CDR1 SGHTA, CDR2 FQGNSA. The CDR3 is 15 amino acids. CDR3 amino acids: CASSLRTSSHNEQFF. CDR3 DNA sequence: TGTGCCAGCAGCCTGCGGACTAGCAGCCACAATGAGCAGTTCTTC.

The table lists this clonotype with many counts. The chain combines TRBV7-2 with TRBJ2-5; D remains ambiguous. Trimming stripped 1 base from V and 4 bases from J, with 13 bases between. Germline V gene lookup returns CDR1 SGHTA and CDR2 FQGNSA. CDR3 length equals 15 residues. As DNA, the CDR3 is TGTGCCAGCAGCTTAGATCATAGCCGGGTAGAGACCCAGTACTTC. Translating it yields CASSLDHSRVETQYF.

This clonotype has a single count. This chain connects TRBV28 to TRBJ2-7; 7 bases are a match to TRBD1. Trimming removed 8 bases from V and 11 bases from J; junction bases left unmatched: 9. The CDR3 runs to 11 residues. Germline V gives CDR1 MDHEN, CDR2 SYDVKM. CDR3 region: CASGGQHQEYF. CDR3 DNA: TGTGCCAGCGGGGGACAGCATCAAGAGTACTTC.

This clonotype has just a few counts. The gene calls are TRBV7-8 and TRBJ1-1; 11 nucleotides line up with TRBD1. The J segment lost 4 bases and the V segment lost 4 bases, leaving 14 bases of the junction unmatched. CDR3 length equals 18 residues. CDR1 is SGHVS, CDR2 FQNEAQ, per germline. This CDR3 is CASSSPGRTGGIGTEAFF. The CDR3, as DNA: TGTGCCAGCAGCTCCCCTGGTAGGACAGGGGGCATCGGCACTGAAGCTTTCTTT.

The chain uses TRBV19 and TRBJ2-2, with TRBD1 matching 7 bases. Losses at the gene ends were 3 bases for V and 5 bases for J; bases not matched to a gene: 6. This CDR3 has 15 residues. Germline CDR1 reads LNHDA; CDR2 reads SQIVND (reference sequence). Written as DNA, the CDR3 is TGTGCCAGTAGTATTTCCACAGGGGTAACCGGGGAGCTGTTTTTT. Its translation is CASSISTGVTGELFF.

This clonotype has a handful of counts. V is TRBV27 and J is TRBJ1-2; 7 nucleotides line up with TRBD1. Germline V gives CDR1 MNHEY, CDR2 SMNVEV (reference sequence). V lost 5 bases, J lost 2 bases, and 5 bases stayed unmatched. The CDR3 is made up of 14 amino acids. In nucleotides, the CDR3 is TGTGCCAGCAGTCCGGTGGGACAGAACTATGGCTACACCTTC. Its protein is CASSPVGQNYGYTF.

This clonotype appeared many times. This rearrangement joins TRBV7-8 to TRBJ1-2, with D perhaps matching TRBD1 (5 bases). V was trimmed by 4 bases and J by 4 bases, leaving 16 bases between them. The CDR3 length is 15 residues. Germline lookup yields CDR1 SGHVS and CDR2 FQNEAQ. CDR3 nucleotides: TGTGCCAGCAGCTCCCACAGGTCTTTAGGCTATGGCTACACCTTC. It codes for CASSSHRSLGYGYTF.

At least ten counts were recorded for this clonotype. The V call is TRBV7-2, the J call TRBJ2-7, with D hard to call. V lost 5 bases to trimming and J lost 2 bases, with 7 bases between them. This CDR3 spans 12 amino acids. Germline V gives CDR1 SGHTA, CDR2 FQGNSA. CDR3 protein: CASSARAYEQYF. The CDR3 DNA follows: TGTGCCAGCAGCGCTCGGGCCTACGAGCAGTACTTC.

The chain is built from TRBV4-1 and TRBJ2-1; D gene ambiguous. Germline CDR1 reads MGHRA; CDR2 reads YSYEKL. The CDR3 length is 14 residues. Trimming took 1 base from V and 12 from J, leaving 16 bases between them. The CDR3 DNA sequence: TGCGCCAGCAGCCAAGGGGATTTAGCTATCGGGCAGTTCTTC. Translating it yields CASSQGDLAIGQFF.

This clonotype has a count of ten or more. The rearrangement joins TRBV6-1 to TRBJ1-1; D not resolved. The CDR3 loop spans 14 amino acids. V was clipped by 6 bases and J by 0 bases, with 11 bases between them. CDR1 and CDR2 (germline): MNHNS, SASEGT. The CDR3 sequence is CASRGAILNTEAFF. The CDR3 DNA reads TGTGCCAGCAGGGGCGCGATCTTGAACACTGAAGCTTTCTTT.

This clonotype was seen ten or more times. The chain couples TRBV5-6 to TRBJ2-1, with D maybe TRBD2 (6 bases). The ends were cut back, 0 bases at V and 4 bases at J, with 11 bases in the middle. This CDR3 is 15 amino acids long. From germline, CDR1 is SGHDT and CDR2 YYEEEE. CDR3 DNA: TGTGCCAGCAGCTTGGATGGACTACGATACAATGAGCAGTTCTTC. It is translated as CASSLDGLRYNEQFF. Full variable domain (remainder filled in from reference TRBV5-6 and TRBJ2-1): DAGVTQSPTHLIKTRGQQVTLRCSPKSGHDTVSWYQQALGQGPQFIFQYYEEEERQRGNFPDRFSGHQFPNYSSELNVNALLLGDSALYLCASSLDGLRYNEQFFGPGTRLTVL.

This clonotype came up many times. The J gene is TRBJ2-7, the V gene TRBV7-8, with D tentatively TRBD1 or TRBD2 (5 bases each). V was trimmed by 3 bases and J by 3 bases, leaving 15 bases between them. Germline V CDR1 and CDR2: SGHVS, FQNEAQ. The CDR3 runs to 15 residues. The CDR3 coding sequence is TGTGCCAGCAGCTTTGTTCCGGGACGGTACTACGAGCAGTACTTC. It codes for CASSFVPGRYYEQYF.

This clonotype came up many times. The chain links TRBV11-1 to TRBJ2-5; D possibly corresponds to TRBD2 (5 bases). V lost 3 bases, J lost 5 bases, and 13 bases lay in between. Germline lookup yields CDR1 SGHAT and CDR2 FQDESV (reference sequence). The CDR3 is 14 residues long. The CDR3 DNA is TGTGCCAGCAGCTTGTCCGGGCGGGTTGAGACCCAGTACTTC. It encodes CASSLSGRVETQYF.

The chain carries TRBV20-1 and TRBJ2-1; either TRBD1 or TRBD2 may supply D (5 bases each). The CDR3 runs 16 residues. Germline V lookup: CDR1 DFQATT, CDR2 SNEGSKA (reference sequence). Deletions cut 1 base from V and 4 bases from J, with 17 bases between. CDR3 nucleotide sequence: TGCAGTGCTAGAGGGGAGTTGGGGCGGCGGTACAATGAGCAGTTCTTC. This encodes CSARGELGRRYNEQFF.

This clonotype was counted at least ten times. A junction boundary mismatches the germline segment, possibly from a read error. The chain uses TRBV7-9 and TRBJ1-1; unclear D gene. The CDR3 is 11 residues long. Germline lookup yields CDR1 SEHNR and CDR2 FQNEAQ (reference sequence). The CDR3 sequence: CASSLGTEAFF. The CDR3 DNA follows: TGCGCCAGCAGCTTGGGCACTGAAGCTTTCTTT.

This clonotype was detected a few times. The V gene is TRBV7-2, the J gene TRBJ2-5; 8 nucleotides match TRBD1. V was pared by 5 bases and J by 5 bases, with 10 bases of the junction left unmatched. The CDR3 is made up of 15 amino acids. From germline, CDR1 is SGHTA and CDR2 FQGNSA. CDR3 loop: CASSLQTGAGETQYF. CDR3 in DNA: TGTGCCAGCAGCCTTCAGACAGGGGCAGGGGAGACCCAGTACTTC.

This clonotype came up many times. This chain uses TRBV11-2 with TRBJ1-1; D uncertain. CDR3 size: 16 residues. V lost 1 base and J 1 base, leaving 13 bases between the germline ends. Germline CDR1 SGHAT, CDR2 FQNNGV. The CDR3 DNA reads as TGTGCCAGCAGCTTAGGGGCAGAAAGACCGAACACTGAAGCTTTCTTT. It specifies CASSLGAERPNTEAFF.

V usage is TRBV12-3 or TRBV12-4 and J usage is TRBJ1-5, with 11 nucleotides matching TRBD1. The CDR3 consists of 14 residues. Losses at the gene ends were 6 bases for V and 5 bases for J; bases not matched to a gene: 3. The CDR3, as DNA: TGTGCCAGCAGCCGGACAGGGGGCCATCAGCCCCAGCATTTT. Translating gives CASSRTGGHQPQHF.

This clonotype was counted at least ten times. The V and J genes are TRBV5-6 and TRBJ1-5; D remains ambiguous. The CDR3 contains 14 residues. V was pared by 4 bases and J by 1 base, with 9 bases between. CDR1 SGHDT and CDR2 YYEEEE come from the germline V gene. The CDR3 nucleotides read TGTGCCAGCAGCGAACGGTGGAGCAATCAGCCCCAGCATTTT. This translates into CASSERWSNQPQHF.

This clonotype has a count of ten or more. This sequence joins TRBV5-4 and TRBJ2-5; the D is unclear. This CDR3 is 15 amino acids long. The germline gives CDR1 SGHNT, CDR2 YYREEE (reference sequence). Trimming removed 0 bases at V and 2 bases at J, with 11 bases between. This chain's CDR3 is CASSLDVRLQETQYF. For the CDR3, the DNA is TGTGCCAGCAGCTTGGACGTGCGACTGCAAGAGACCCAGTACTTC.

This clonotype was seen many times. The chain has TRBV28 and TRBJ2-5, with D unresolved. There are 12 residues in the CDR3. V lost 6 bases and J 3 bases, leaving 8 bases between the germline ends. Germline CDR1 is MDHEN and CDR2 is SYDVKM. This chain's CDR3 is CASSGAKETQYF. The CDR3 DNA follows: TGTGCCAGCAGCGGTGCGAAAGAGACCCAGTACTTC.

This clonotype was counted between two and nine times. The chain is built from TRBV11-2 and TRBJ1-1, with D hard to call. The CDR3 spans 14 residues. Germline values: CDR1 SGHAT, CDR2 FQNNGV. Between the trimmed V and J ends, which lost 4 bases and 1 base, there was a span of 10 bases. The CDR3 loop is CASSWGARNTEAFF. In nucleotides, the CDR3 is TGTGCCAGCAGCTGGGGAGCCCGGAACACTGAAGCTTTCTTT.